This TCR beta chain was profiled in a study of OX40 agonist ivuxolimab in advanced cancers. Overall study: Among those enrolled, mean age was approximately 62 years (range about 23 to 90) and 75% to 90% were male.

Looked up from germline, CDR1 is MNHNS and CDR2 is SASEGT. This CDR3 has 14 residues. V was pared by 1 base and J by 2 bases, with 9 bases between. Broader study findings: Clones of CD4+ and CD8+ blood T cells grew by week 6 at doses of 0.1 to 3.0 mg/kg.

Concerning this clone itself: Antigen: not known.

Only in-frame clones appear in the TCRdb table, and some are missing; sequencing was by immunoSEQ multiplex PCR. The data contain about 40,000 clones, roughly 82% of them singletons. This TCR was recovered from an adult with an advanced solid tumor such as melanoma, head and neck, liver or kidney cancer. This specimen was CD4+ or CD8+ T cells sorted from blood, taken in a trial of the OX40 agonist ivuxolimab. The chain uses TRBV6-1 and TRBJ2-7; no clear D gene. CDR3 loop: CASSEEVGPYEQYF. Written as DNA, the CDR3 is TGTGCCAGCAGTGAAGAAGTCGGGCCCTACGAGCAGTACTTC.